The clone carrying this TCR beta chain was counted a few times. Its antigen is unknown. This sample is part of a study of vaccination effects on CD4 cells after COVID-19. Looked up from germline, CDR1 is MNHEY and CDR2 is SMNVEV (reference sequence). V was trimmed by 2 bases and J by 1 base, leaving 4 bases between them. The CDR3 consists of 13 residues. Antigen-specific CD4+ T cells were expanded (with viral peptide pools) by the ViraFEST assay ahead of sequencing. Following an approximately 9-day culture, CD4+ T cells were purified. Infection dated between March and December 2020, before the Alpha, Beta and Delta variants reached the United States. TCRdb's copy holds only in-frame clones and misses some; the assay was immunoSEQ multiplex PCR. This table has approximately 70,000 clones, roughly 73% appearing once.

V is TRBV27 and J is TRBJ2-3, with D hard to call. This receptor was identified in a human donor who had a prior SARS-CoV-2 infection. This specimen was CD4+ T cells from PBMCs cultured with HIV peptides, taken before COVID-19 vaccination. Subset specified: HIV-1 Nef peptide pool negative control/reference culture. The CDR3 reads CASSLRGTDTQYF. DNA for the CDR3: TGTGCCAGCAGTTTACGGGGCACAGATACGCAGTATTTT.